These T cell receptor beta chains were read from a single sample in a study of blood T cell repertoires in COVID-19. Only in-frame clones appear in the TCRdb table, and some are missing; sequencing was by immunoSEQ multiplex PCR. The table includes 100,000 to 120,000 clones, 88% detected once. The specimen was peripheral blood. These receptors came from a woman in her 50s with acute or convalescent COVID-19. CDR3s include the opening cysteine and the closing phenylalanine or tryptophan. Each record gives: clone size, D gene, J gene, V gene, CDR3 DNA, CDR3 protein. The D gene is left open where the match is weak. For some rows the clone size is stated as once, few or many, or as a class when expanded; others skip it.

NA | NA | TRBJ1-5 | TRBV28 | TGTGCCAGCAGTGGGGCCGGGGGGCACAGCAATCAGCCCCAGCATTTT | CASSGAGGHSNQPQHF
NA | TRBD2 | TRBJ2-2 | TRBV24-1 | TGTGCCACCAGTGATCGCCTACTAGCGGGAGTTCGCACCGGGGAGCTGTTTTTT | CATSDRLLAGVRTGELFF
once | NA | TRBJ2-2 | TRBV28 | TGTGCCAGCATCTGGGGGGGGCGTACCGGGGAGCTGTTTTTT | CASIWGGRTGELFF
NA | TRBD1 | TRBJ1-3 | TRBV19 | TGTGCCAGTAGTATACGGCAGGGGGCCGGCAACACCATATATTTT | CASSIRQGAGNTIYF
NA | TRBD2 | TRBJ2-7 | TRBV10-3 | TGTGCCGGGGCGGGGGGCCTCTCCTACGAGCAGTACTTC | CAGAGGLSYEQYF
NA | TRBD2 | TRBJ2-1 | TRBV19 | TGTGCCAGTAGTGCTAGCGGAAACAATGAGCAGTTCTTC | CASSASGNNEQFF
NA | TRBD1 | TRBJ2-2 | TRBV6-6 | TGTGCCAGCAGTCGAGTTAAAAGGACAGGGGACACCGGGGAGCTGTTTTTT | CASSRVKRTGDTGELFF
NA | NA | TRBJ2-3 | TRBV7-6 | TGTGCCAGCAGCTTAGGTACGGGGGTGGCAGATACGCAGTATTTT | CASSLGTGVADTQYF
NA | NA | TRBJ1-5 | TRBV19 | TGTGCCAGTAGTCTGCGAGATAGCAATCAGCCCCAGCATTTT | CASSLRDSNQPQHF
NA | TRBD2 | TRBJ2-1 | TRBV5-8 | TGTGCCAGCAGCTTTGACCAGGGACTAGCGGGAGGGTACAATGAGCAGTTCTTC | CASSFDQGLAGGYNEQFF
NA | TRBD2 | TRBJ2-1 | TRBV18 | TGTGCCAGCTCACCGGTCCCCTCTAGCGGGAGGATAAATGAGCAGTTCTTC | CASSPVPSSGRINEQFF
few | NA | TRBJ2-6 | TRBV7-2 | TGTGCCAGCAGCCAGCGACGGACTGGAACCTCTGGGGCCAACGTCCTGACTTTC | CASSQRRTGTSGANVLTF
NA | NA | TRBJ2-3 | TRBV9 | TGTGCCAGCAGCGTAGCCGCTAGCCTAGATACGCAGTATTTT | CASSVAASLDTQYF
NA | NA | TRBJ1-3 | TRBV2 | TGTGCCAGCAGCCCGGGGGGGAACACCATATATTTT | CASSPGGNTIYF
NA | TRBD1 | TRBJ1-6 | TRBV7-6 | TGTGCCAGCAGCCTTAGGGGGGGACAGGGGACTTCACCCCTCCACTTT | CASSLRGGQGTSPLHF
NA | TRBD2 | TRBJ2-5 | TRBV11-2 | TGTGCCAGCAGCTCCCAGACTAGCGGGGCGGGGGAGACCCAGTACTTC | CASSSQTSGAGETQYF
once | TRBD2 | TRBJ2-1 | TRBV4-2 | TGTGCCAGCAGCCCCGAGACTAGCGGAGTCTACAATGAGCAGTTCTTC | CASSPETSGVYNEQFF
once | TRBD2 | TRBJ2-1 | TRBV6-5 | TGTGCCAGCAAGGCAAGCGGGGATTACAATGAGCAGTTCTTC | CASKASGDYNEQFF
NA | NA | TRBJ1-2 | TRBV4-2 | TGTGCCAGCAGCCTATCCAAGGGCGAGGGAGCTAACTATGGCTACACCTTC | CASSLSKGEGANYGYTF
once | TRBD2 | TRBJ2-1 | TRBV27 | TGTGCCAGCAGTGGGTCTAGCGGGAGGGCCAGCAATGAGCAGTTCTTC | CASSGSSGRASNEQFF
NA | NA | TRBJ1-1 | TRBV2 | TGTGCCAGCAGTTTAGGGGGTGTTGGGACTGAAGCTTTCTTT | CASSLGGVGTEAFF
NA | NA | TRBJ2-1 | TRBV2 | TGTGCCAGCATTATACGCGGGACAGAGCTCTACAATGAGCAGTTCTTC | CASIIRGTELYNEQFF
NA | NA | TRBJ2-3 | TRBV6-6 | TGTGCCAGCAGTTACTCGAATAGGGACGGAGGGGATACGCAGTATTTT | CASSYSNRDGGDTQYF
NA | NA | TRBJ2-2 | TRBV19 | TGTGCCAGTCCTTACACCGGGGAGCTGTTTTTT | CASPYTGELFF
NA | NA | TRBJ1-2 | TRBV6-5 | TGTGCCAGCAGCCGGCGGCCGGCCTTCTATGGCTACACCTTC | CASSRRPAFYGYTF
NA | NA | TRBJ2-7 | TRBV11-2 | TGTGCCAGCAGCTTAGCGGGACTTGAGCAGTACTTC | CASSLAGLEQYF
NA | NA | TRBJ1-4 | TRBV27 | TGTGCCAGCAGTTTAGGGTCAGGACTACAAAAACTGTTTTTT | CASSLGSGLQKLFF
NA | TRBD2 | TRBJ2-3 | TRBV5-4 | TGTGCCAGCAGCTTGGATGGGAGCGGGATTTTT | CASSLDGSGIF
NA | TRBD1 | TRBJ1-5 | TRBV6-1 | TGTGCCAGCAGTGAAGAGGGAGACAGGGTGGCCCAGCATTTT | CASSEEGDRVAQHF
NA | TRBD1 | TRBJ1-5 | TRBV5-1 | TGCGCCAGCAGCTTATCCGGGACAGGGGGCGATCAGCCCCAGCATTTT | CASSLSGTGGDQPQHF
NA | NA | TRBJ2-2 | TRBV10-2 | TGCGCCAGCAGACTGAGTACGACCGGGGAGCTGTTTTTT | CASRLSTTGELFF
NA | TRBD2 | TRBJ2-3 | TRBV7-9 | TGTGCCAGCAGCTTAGCCTTGATGGGCGGGAGGACAGATACGCAGTATTTT | CASSLALMGGRTDTQYF
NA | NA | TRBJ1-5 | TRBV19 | TGTGCCAGTAATACAGGGTATAGCAATCAGCCCCAGCATTTT | CASNTGYSNQPQHF
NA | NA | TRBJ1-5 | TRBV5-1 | TGCGCCAGCAGCTTGGCGGGGTTGGCCGCTCAGCCCCAGCATTTT | CASSLAGLAAQPQHF
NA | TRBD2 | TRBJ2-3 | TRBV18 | TGTGCCAGCTCACTGACTAGCGGGAGCACAGATACGCAGTATTTT | CASSLTSGSTDTQYF
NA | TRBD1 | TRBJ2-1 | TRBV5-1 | TGCGCCAGCAGGGAGACAGGGTTGAACAATGAGCAGTTCTTC | CASRETGLNNEQFF
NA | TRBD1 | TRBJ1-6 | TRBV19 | TGTGCCAGTAGTTCCTATCCCCCGGGACAGGGATATAATTCACCCCTCCACTTT | CASSSYPPGQGYNSPLHF
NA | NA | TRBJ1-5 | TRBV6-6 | TGTGCCAGCAGTTACCGGGACAATCAGCCCCAGCATTTT | CASSYRDNQPQHF
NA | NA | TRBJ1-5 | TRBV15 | TGTGCCACCAGCAGCGGGGGGACATGGCAGCCCCAGCATTTT | CATSSGGTWQPQHF
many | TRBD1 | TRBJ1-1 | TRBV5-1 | TGCGCCAGCAGCTTGCGGGCAGGGGGCATGAACACTGAAGCTTTCTTT | CASSLRAGGMNTEAFF
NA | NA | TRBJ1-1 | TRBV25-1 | TGTGCCAGCAGTGCCTCACGGGACACTGAAGCTTTCTTT | CASSASRDTEAFF